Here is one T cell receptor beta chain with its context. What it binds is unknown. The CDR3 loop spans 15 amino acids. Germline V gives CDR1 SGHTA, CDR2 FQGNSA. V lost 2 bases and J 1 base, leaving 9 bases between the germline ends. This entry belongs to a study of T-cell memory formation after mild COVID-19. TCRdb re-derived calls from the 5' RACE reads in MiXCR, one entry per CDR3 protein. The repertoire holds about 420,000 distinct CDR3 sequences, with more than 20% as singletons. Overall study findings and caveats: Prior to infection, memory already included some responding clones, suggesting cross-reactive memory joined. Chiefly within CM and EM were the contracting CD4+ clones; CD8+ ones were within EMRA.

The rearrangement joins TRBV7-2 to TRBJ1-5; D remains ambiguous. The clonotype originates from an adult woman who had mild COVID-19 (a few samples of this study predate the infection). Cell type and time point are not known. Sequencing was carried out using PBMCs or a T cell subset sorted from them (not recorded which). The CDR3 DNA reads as TGTGCCAGCAGCTTATGGGCCGGAAGCAATCAGCCCCAGCATTTT. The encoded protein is CASSLWAGSNQPQHF.